Listed below are T cell receptor beta chains from one sample, sequenced in a study of identical twins. A single record per CDR3 protein comes from TCRdb applying MiXCR to the 5' RACE reads. The data show fewer than 250,000 distinct CDR3 sequences, 7.5% seen once. The same data also went into a second study, on yellow fever vaccine responses in identical twins.

Material for sequencing was CD8+ T cells sorted from blood. The receptors shown here come from a woman under 30 in good health. Both conserved end residues are part of each CDR3. D genes are given only for firm matches. Rows give clone size only sometimes, using once, few, many, or a class for an expanded clone.

cdr3_nt: TGTGCCAGCAGTCCCCCGGGGGACATGGAGACCCAGTACTTC
cdr3_aa: CASSPPGDMETQYF
clone_size: few
cdr3_length: 14
d_call: .
j_call: TRBJ2-5
v_call: TRBV28

cdr3_nt: TGTGCCAGCAGCTTCGACGCTAGCGGGATAACTTCTGGGGAGCTGTTTTTT
cdr3_aa: CASSFDASGITSGELFF
clone_size: few
cdr3_length: 17
d_call: TRBD2
j_call: TRBJ2-2
v_call: TRBV7-9

cdr3_nt: TGCAGCGTTGAAGTGGGGACCTCCTACGAGCAGTACTTC
cdr3_aa: CSVEVGTSYEQYF
clone_size: few
cdr3_length: 13
d_call: .
j_call: TRBJ2-7
v_call: TRBV29-1

cdr3_nt: TGTGCCAGCAGTTTCGGCAGTGGTGATTCACCCCTCCACTTT
cdr3_aa: CASSFGSGDSPLHF
clone_size: few
cdr3_length: 14
d_call: .
j_call: TRBJ1-6
v_call: TRBV28

cdr3_nt: TGTGCCAGCAGTTTACTGAGGGGGGCGAATTCACCCCTCCACTTT
cdr3_aa: CASSLLRGANSPLHF
clone_size: many
cdr3_length: 15
d_call: .
j_call: TRBJ1-6
v_call: TRBV28

cdr3_nt: TGCGCCAGCAGGCCGGGGGACTATGGCTACACCTTC
cdr3_aa: CASRPGDYGYTF
clone_size: many
cdr3_length: 12
d_call: .
j_call: TRBJ1-2
v_call: TRBV5-1

cdr3_nt: TGTGCCAGCAGTTGGGAGGGGTGGAATTCACCCCTCCACTTT
cdr3_aa: CASSWEGWNSPLHF
clone_size: .
cdr3_length: 14
d_call: .
j_call: TRBJ1-6
v_call: TRBV12-3/TRBV12-4

cdr3_nt: TGCGCCAGCAGTGAGCCAGGACTAGCGGGCCCCCAAGAGACCCAGTACTTC
cdr3_aa: CASSEPGLAGPQETQYF
clone_size: .
cdr3_length: 17
d_call: TRBD2
j_call: TRBJ2-5
v_call: TRBV10-2

cdr3_nt: TGTGCCAGCAGCCCGGGGCATTACTCTGGAAACACCATATATTTT
cdr3_aa: CASSPGHYSGNTIYF
clone_size: .
cdr3_length: 15
d_call: .
j_call: TRBJ1-3
v_call: TRBV7-9

cdr3_nt: TGTGCCAGCAGCGAGGGCCGATTACCCCACTACAATGAGCAGTTCTTC
cdr3_aa: CASSEGRLPHYNEQFF
clone_size: many
cdr3_length: 16
d_call: .
j_call: TRBJ2-1
v_call: TRBV5-5

cdr3_nt: TGTGCCAGCAGTTGGGGGCGGGGACTCACTGAAGCTTTCTTT
cdr3_aa: CASSWGRGLTEAFF
clone_size: few
cdr3_length: 14
d_call: .
j_call: TRBJ1-1
v_call: TRBV27

cdr3_nt: TGTGCCAGCAGCACCCGGGGTAGCGGGAAGGTGTACGAGCAGTACTTC
cdr3_aa: CASSTRGSGKVYEQYF
clone_size: few
cdr3_length: 16
d_call: TRBD2
j_call: TRBJ2-7
v_call: TRBV11-3

cdr3_nt: TGCGCCAGCAGCTTGGCAGGGCTAGCGGGTTTTCGCTCCTACAATGAGCAGTTCTTC
cdr3_aa: CASSLAGLAGFRSYNEQFF
clone_size: .
cdr3_length: 19
d_call: TRBD2
j_call: TRBJ2-1
v_call: TRBV5-1

cdr3_nt: TGTGCCATCAGGGAAAGCTCCTACAATGAGCAGTTCTTC
cdr3_aa: CAIRESSYNEQFF
clone_size: many
cdr3_length: 13
d_call: .
j_call: TRBJ2-1
v_call: TRBV10-3

cdr3_nt: TGTGCCAGCAGCTTAGGAAAAACTAGCGGCGAGCAGTACTTC
cdr3_aa: CASSLGKTSGEQYF
clone_size: .
cdr3_length: 14
d_call: TRBD2
j_call: TRBJ2-7
v_call: TRBV7-6

cdr3_nt: TGTGCCAGCAGGGGACAGGGAATCAACACTGAAGCTTTCTTT
cdr3_aa: CASRGQGINTEAFF
clone_size: .
cdr3_length: 14
d_call: .
j_call: TRBJ1-1
v_call: TRBV21-1

cdr3_nt: TGTGCCAGCAGTTTCACCGGACAGGAATCCTACGAGCAGTACTTC
cdr3_aa: CASSFTGQESYEQYF
clone_size: .
cdr3_length: 15
d_call: TRBD1
j_call: TRBJ2-7
v_call: TRBV12-3/TRBV12-4

cdr3_nt: TGCAGCGTTGAAGGGGGGCTAGCGGGGATTTACGATACGCAGTATTTT
cdr3_aa: CSVEGGLAGIYDTQYF
clone_size: few
cdr3_length: 16
d_call: TRBD2
j_call: TRBJ2-3
v_call: TRBV29-1

cdr3_nt: TGTGCCAGCAGCTCTGACAGGGGGCGATACAATGAGCAGTTCTTC
cdr3_aa: CASSSDRGRYNEQFF
clone_size: .
cdr3_length: 15
d_call: TRBD1
j_call: TRBJ2-1
v_call: TRBV13

cdr3_nt: TGTGCCACCAGCTGGGGACAGAACACTGAAGCTTTCTTT
cdr3_aa: CATSWGQNTEAFF
clone_size: .
cdr3_length: 13
d_call: .
j_call: TRBJ1-1
v_call: TRBV15

cdr3_nt: TGTGCCAGCAGCGTAGCTTTGCGGGCCTCCCTATACAATGAGCAGTTCTTC
cdr3_aa: CASSVALRASLYNEQFF
clone_size: .
cdr3_length: 17
d_call: .
j_call: TRBJ2-1
v_call: TRBV9

cdr3_nt: TGTGCCAGCAGCGTAGATGCGGGGGGGTTCGGTGAGCAGTTCTTC
cdr3_aa: CASSVDAGGFGEQFF
clone_size: few
cdr3_length: 15
d_call: TRBD2
j_call: TRBJ2-1
v_call: TRBV9

cdr3_nt: TGTGCCACCAGTGATTTGGGCCGAGAGCTGTACTTC
cdr3_aa: CATSDLGRELYF
clone_size: .
cdr3_length: 12
d_call: .
j_call: TRBJ2-4
v_call: TRBV24-1